These 17 T cell receptor beta chains came from one sample sequenced in a study of shared clonotypes between healthy human individuals. Generated by immunoSEQ multiplex PCR, the TCRdb table keeps only in-frame clones and is missing some. The repertoire has about 2 million clones, about 95% of them found once; the top ten carry 1.2%. Naive CD8 cells, CD45RO-negative and positively selected for CCR7, excluded terminally differentiated effector memory CD45RA+ cells. The specimen sequenced was naive CD8+ T cells sorted from blood. These receptors were collected from a young man in good health.

DNA of the CDR3: TGTGCCAGCAGCCTGACAGGGGAGTCCTACGAGCAGTACTTC. This codes for CASSLTGESYEQYF. The J gene is TRBJ2-7, the V gene TRBV7-8, with TRBD1 matching over 8 bases. This CDR3 is built from 14 residues. J was trimmed by 1 base and V by 5 bases; bases with no gene match: 4. Germline assignment: CDR1 SGHVS and CDR2 FQNEAQ. Based on the CDR3 plus reference TRBV7-8 and TRBJ2-7, the full variable domain is GAGVSQSPRYKVAKRGQDVALRCDPISGHVSLFWYQQALGQGPEFLTYFQNEAQLDKSGLPSDRFFAERPEGSVSTLKIQRTQQEDSAVYLCASSLTGESYEQYFGPGTRLTVT.

The chain is built from TRBV30 and TRBJ2-1; D is perhaps TRBD2 (6 bases). The CDR3 covers 13 residues. Germline CDR1 reads GTSNPN; CDR2 reads SVGIG (reference sequence). V lost 3 bases and J lost 8, with 14 bases in between. CDR3 amino acids: CAWSQGGQDEQFF. DNA for the CDR3: TGTGCCTGGAGCCAAGGAGGGCAGGATGAGCAGTTCTTC.

V is TRBV2 and J is TRBJ2-5, with TRBD1 matching 9 bases. V dropped 11 bases and J dropped 4; count of bases not matched to a gene: 5. The CDR3 sequence is 12 residues long. The germline CDR1 and CDR2 sequences are SNHLY and FYNNEI. The CDR3 spells CAGKDRGETQYF. DNA for the CDR3: TGTGCCGGGAAGGACAGGGGAGAGACCCAGTACTTC. The complete variable domain, with remaining parts taken from reference TRBV2 and TRBJ2-5, reads EPEVTQTPSHQVTQMGQEVILRCVPISNHLYFYWYRQILGQKVEFLVSFYNNEISEKSEIFDDQFSVERPDGSNFTLKIRSTKLEDSAMYFCAGKDRGETQYFGPGTRLLVL.

J is TRBJ2-7 and V is TRBV7-3; possible D gene TRBD2, 7 bases. Per the germline V gene, CDR1 is SGHTA and CDR2 is FQGTGA. The CDR3 is 15 amino acids. The V and J ends lost 2 bases and 5 bases respectively, with 16 bases between them. The CDR3 loop reads CASSLLSGGADEQYF. CDR3 nucleotides: TGTGCCAGCAGCTTATTGAGTGGGGGGGCCGACGAGCAGTACTTC. Drawing the rest from reference TRBV7-3 and TRBJ2-7, the complete variable domain is GAGVSQTPSNKVTEKGKYVELRCDPISGHTALYWYRQSLGQGPEFLIYFQGTGAADDSGLPNDRFFAVRPEGSVSTLKIQRTERGDSAVYLCASSLLSGGADEQYFGPGTRLTVT.

This sequence joins TRBV11-2 and TRBJ1-2; D may be TRBD1 (6 bases). Germline V gives CDR1 SGHAT, CDR2 FQNNGV. The V gene lost 2 bases and the J gene lost 6 bases, with 16 bases spanning the gap. The CDR3 length is 15 residues. In DNA form, the CDR3 reads TGTGCCAGCAGCTTAACTCTCAGGGGAGGAGATGGCTACACCTTC. Its translation: CASSLTLRGGDGYTF. Combining the CDR3 with reference TRBV11-2 and TRBJ1-2 gives the whole variable domain EAGVAQSPRYKIIEKRQSVAFWCNPISGHATLYWYQQILGQGPKLLIQFQNNGVVDDSQLPKDRFSAERLKGVDSTLKIQPAKLEDSAVYLCASSLTLRGGDGYTFGSGTRLTVV.

The chain is built from TRBV9 and TRBJ2-1, with 7 bases identical to TRBD2. The CDR3 sequence is 14 residues long. Germline V gene data show CDR1 as SGDLS and CDR2 as YYNGEE. With 0 bases clipped from V and 9 bases from J, the junction kept 6 bases outside the gene matches. DNA of the CDR3: TGTGCCAGCAGCGTAGGGGGCGGGAGTGGTGAGCAGTTCTTC. Translated, it gives CASSVGGGSGEQFF.

This chain links TRBV7-9 with TRBJ2-1; a possible D gene is TRBD1 (7 bases). V lost 4 bases, J lost 3 bases, and 16 bases lay in between. The CDR3 contains 16 residues. Germline CDR1 SEHNR, CDR2 FQNEAQ (reference sequence). The CDR3 spells CASSSDRDSFYNEQFF. CDR3 sequence (DNA): TGTGCCAGCAGCTCAGACAGGGACTCGTTCTACAATGAGCAGTTCTTC.

This chain uses TRBV28 with TRBJ2-1; 11 nucleotides agree with TRBD2. The CDR3 spans 14 residues. V shed 7 bases and J 5 bases; nucleotides not matched to a gene: 4. CDR1 is MDHEN and CDR2 is SYDVKM in the germline V gene. CDR3 in amino acids: CASTVAGGDNEQFF. The CDR3 region has the DNA TGTGCCAGCACTGTAGCGGGGGGGGACAATGAGCAGTTCTTC.

The rearrangement links TRBV5-4 to TRBJ2-7, with a possible D match to TRBD2 (5 bases). The germline V and J ends were trimmed by 0 bases and 7 bases, with 14 bases remaining between them. This CDR3 has 14 residues. Germline CDR1 is SGHNT and CDR2 is YYREEE (reference sequence). The CDR3 region is CASSLGTNRGEQYF. CDR3 nucleotide sequence: TGTGCCAGCAGCTTGGGGACCAATCGGGGAGAGCAGTACTTC.

As regards this clone: Other DNA sequences in the sample encode the same CDR3. J is TRBJ1-1 and V is TRBV27; D call uncertain. Germline V gene lookup returns CDR1 MNHEY and CDR2 SMNVEV (reference sequence). This CDR3 has 13 residues. The V end lost 3 bases, the J end lost 0 bases, and 5 bases lay between the germline ends. The CDR3 coding sequence is TGTGCCAGCAGTTTTCTGATGAACACTGAAGCTTTCTTT. The encoded protein is CASSFLMNTEAFF.

The chain's CDR3 is CAWSVGAGAVEKLFF. In DNA, the CDR3 is TGTGCCTGGAGTGTAGGGGCAGGGGCAGTCGAAAAACTGTTTTTT. The J gene is TRBJ1-4, the V gene TRBV30, with D perhaps TRBD1 (6 bases). The CDR3 totals 15 residues. Germline CDR1 reads GTSNPN; CDR2 reads SVGIG (reference sequence). Trimming cost V 0 bases and J 8 bases, with 16 bases left between them. The full variable domain, completed using reference TRBV30 and TRBJ1-4, is SQTIHQWPATLVQPVGSPLSLECTVEGTSNPNLYWYRQAAGRGLQLLFYSVGIGQISSEVPQNLSASRPQDRQFILSSKKLLLSDSGFYLCAWSVGAGAVEKLFFGSGTQLSVL.

The rearrangement joins TRBV7-9 to TRBJ2-7; D remains ambiguous. Germline V gene sequence: CDR1 SEHNR, CDR2 FQNEAQ (reference sequence). The CDR3 extends over 13 amino acids. The V and J ends lost 5 bases and 0 bases respectively, with 8 bases between them. This chain's CDR3 is CASSGLPSYEQYF. In DNA, the CDR3 is TGTGCCAGCAGCGGATTACCCTCCTACGAGCAGTACTTC.

The chain joins TRBV9 to TRBJ2-5, with TRBD1 matching 7 bases. The CDR3 runs 14 residues. V lost 5 bases to trimming and J lost 0 bases; unmatched junction nucleotides: 4. Germline lookup yields CDR1 SGDLS and CDR2 YYNGEE. The DNA for the CDR3 is TGTGCCAGCAGGGACAGGTGTTACCAAGAGACCCAGTACTTC. Protein product: CASRDRCYQETQYF.

The chain has TRBV5-1 and TRBJ2-1; D ambiguous. CDR3 length equals 15 residues. Trimming shortened V by 0 bases and J by 3 bases, and 10 bases separated the two germline ends. Germline loops: CDR1 SGHRS, CDR2 YFSETQ. The CDR3 region is CASSLEAVNYNEQFF. In DNA, the CDR3 is TGCGCCAGCAGCTTGGAGGCGGTTAACTACAATGAGCAGTTCTTC.

The chain joins TRBV28 to TRBJ1-1, with no clear D. CDR3 length: 13 residues. Trimming removed 2 bases from V and 6 bases from J, with 10 bases in between. Germline V lookup: CDR1 MDHEN, CDR2 SYDVKM. The CDR3 loop is CASSLETTSEAFF. CDR3 bases: TGTGCCAGCAGTTTAGAGACCACCTCTGAAGCTTTCTTT. Looking up the rest from reference TRBV28 and TRBJ1-1 gives the full variable domain: DVKVTQSSRYLVKRTGEKVFLECVQDMDHENMFWYRQDPGLGLRLIYFSYDVKMKEKGDIPEGYSVSREKKERFSLILESASTNQTSMYLCASSLETTSEAFFGQGTRLTVV.

The rearrangement joins TRBV7-9 to TRBJ2-2; D unclear. Germline CDR1 SEHNR, CDR2 FQNEAQ (reference sequence). The CDR3 is 16 amino acids. V was pared by 5 bases and J by 2 bases, with 15 bases between. The CDR3 reads CASSGQGGINTGELFF. The CDR3 nucleotides are TGTGCCAGCAGCGGCCAAGGCGGTATTAACACCGGGGAGCTGTTTTTT.

The V call is TRBV9, the J call TRBJ1-1; 8 positions match TRBD1. The CDR3 consists of 15 residues. The junction had 4 bases not matched to a gene; V was cut back by 3 bases and J by 0 bases. Germline V lookup: CDR1 SGDLS, CDR2 YYNGEE. The DNA of the CDR3 is TGTGCCAGCAGCGCTGGACAGGGAATGAACACTGAAGCTTTCTTT. This translates into CASSAGQGMNTEAFF.